This TCR beta chain derives from a study of shared clonotypes between healthy human individuals. Measured with immunoSEQ multiplex PCR; TCRdb has only the in-frame clones, and not every one. The sample contains some 1.5 million clones, roughly 96% of which appear only once. CDR3 length equals 12 residues. V gave up 9 bases and J gave up 6 bases, with 14 bases separating them. In germline, CDR1 is MDHEN, CDR2 SYDVKM. Material: naive CD4+ T cells sorted from blood. Noted subset: CD45RA+ positively selected. The chain carries TRBV28 and TRBJ1-2; TRBD1 might be the D (5 bases). The source is a man in his thirties or forties in good health. The DNA for the CDR3 is TGTGCCAGTCGGACGCTACAGGATGGCTACACCTTC. Protein sequence: CASRTLQDGYTF.